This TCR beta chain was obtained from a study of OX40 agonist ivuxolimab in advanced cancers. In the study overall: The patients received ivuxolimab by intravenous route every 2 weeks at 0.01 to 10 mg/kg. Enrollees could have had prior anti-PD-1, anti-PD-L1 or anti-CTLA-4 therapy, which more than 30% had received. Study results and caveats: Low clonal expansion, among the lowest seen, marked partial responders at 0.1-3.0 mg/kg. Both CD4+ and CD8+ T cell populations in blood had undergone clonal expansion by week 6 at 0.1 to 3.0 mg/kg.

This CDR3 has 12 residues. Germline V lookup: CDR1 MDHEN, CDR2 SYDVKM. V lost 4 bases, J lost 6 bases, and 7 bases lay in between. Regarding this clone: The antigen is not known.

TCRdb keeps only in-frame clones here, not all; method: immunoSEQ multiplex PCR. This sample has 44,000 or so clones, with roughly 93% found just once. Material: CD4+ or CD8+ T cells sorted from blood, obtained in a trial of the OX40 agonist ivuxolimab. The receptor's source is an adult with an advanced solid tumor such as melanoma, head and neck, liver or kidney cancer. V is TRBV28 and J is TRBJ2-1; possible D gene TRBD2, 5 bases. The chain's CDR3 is CASSYGGNEQFF. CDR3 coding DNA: TGTGCCAGCAGTTACGGAGGCAATGAGCAGTTCTTC.